This TCR beta chain stems from a study of T cell clonotyping in hematopoietic cell transplantation. Study background: Cytoreduction preceded collection of pretransplant recipient samples. Points from the study as a whole: CD4 and CD8 repertoire contributions could not be separated without sorting. Graft donor and pretransplant recipient Inverse Simpson Index values predicted broader posttransplant TCR diversity.

The time point: recipient sample about 28 days before transplant, after cytoreduction. Recipients were bled about 28 days pretransplant and at posttransplant days 30, 100, 180. V was trimmed by 4 bases and J by 3 bases, leaving 12 bases between them. CDR1 and CDR2 from the germline V gene are SQVTM and ANQGSEA. The length of the CDR3 is 13 residues. Only in-frame clones appear in the TCRdb table, and some are missing; sequencing was by immunoSEQ multiplex PCR. The sample has about 26,000 clones, 80% to 90% seen once. For this clone: Its target is unknown.

Sequencing was performed on peripheral blood mononuclear cells, taken before stem cell transplant. V usage is TRBV29-1 and J usage is TRBJ1-1, with D possibly matching TRBD1 (5 bases). The sequence was collected from a woman aged 55 to 70 with acute myeloid leukemia. Some clones in this sample may be carry-over from other donors' samples. This chain's CDR3 is CSVGYGTDTEAFF. As DNA, the CDR3 is TGCAGCGTTGGGTACGGGACTGACACTGAAGCTTTCTTT.